This T cell receptor (beta chain) derives from a study of blood T cell repertoires in COVID-19. The CDR3 totals 14 residues. Unmatched junction bases numbered 2, after V lost 1 base and J lost 3 bases. Looked up from germline, CDR1 is LNHDA and CDR2 is SQIVND (reference sequence). Clones were sequenced by immunoSEQ multiplex PCR, and TCRdb holds only the in-frame ones, with some missing. The table records tens of thousands of clones, around 90% of them present only once. The sequencing sample was made of peripheral blood. The receptor was derived from a woman in her 70s with active COVID-19. The genes are TRBV19 and TRBJ2-7; 8 bases match TRBD1. CDR3 coding DNA: TGTGCCAGTAGTATAGCCAGGGGGCTCTACGAGCAGTACTTC. Translation: CASSIARGLYEQYF.